This TCR beta chain was sequenced for a study of HIV-infected patients and healthy controls. TCRdb independently ran MiXCR on the 5' RACE reads; one entry per CDR3 protein. The sample records about 67,000 distinct CDR3 sequences, 15% to 20% being singletons. This clonotype was seen a handful of times. The J segment lost 3 bases and the V segment lost 1 base, leaving 12 bases of the junction unmatched. The CDR3 covers 16 residues. From germline, CDR1 is DFQATT and CDR2 SNEGSKA (reference sequence). This clonotype was obtained from a human donor in good health. This rearrangement joins TRBV20-1 to TRBJ2-7, with 7 bases matching TRBD1. Sequences were obtained from CD4+ T cells from blood. CDR3 bases: TGCAGTGCTAGAGGGGGACGGAACAGGGGTTTCTACGAGCAGTACTTC. Its translation: CSARGGRNRGFYEQYF.